This T cell receptor beta chain was recorded in a study of immunodeficiency (dated by TCRdb to between 2017 and 2020). Broadly, across the study: Repertoire analysis was done to look for VDJ recombination defects and oligoclonality. Points the paper makes about the study in general: CD4+ T cell V-J pairing and productive entropy appeared similar between patients and controls. In the entropy comparisons of patients versus healthy controls, patients were shown as n=3 (open circles), and an effect on thymic development was only suggested as possible. Severe oligoclonality, as judged by top-100 and total clonotype frequencies, was observed in patient CD8+ T cells but not in patient CD4+ T cells.

Genomic DNA was extracted using the QIAamp DNA Blood Mini Kit and was submitted for immunoSEQ repertoire analysis. Using a standard quantity of genomic DNA template, multiplex PCR was run to amplify the CDR3 regions. The PCR products underwent sequencing on an Illumina platform. The paper's processing steps were these. Alignment of sequences to a reference was performed, and V, D and J gene definitions were taken from IMGT. Closely related sequences were merged by a nearest-neighbor clustering algorithm so that PCR and sequencing errors were removed. V, D and J usage in productive unique and total sequences was analyzed using ImmunoSEQ Analyzer tools and R version 3.6.1. As stored in TCRdb, this immuneACCESS dataset retains in-frame rearrangements with V and J assigned. A fraction of the clones does not appear; measured against another copy, unresolved V genes explain less than half of the discrepancy, and the remainder lacks a known reason. V and J calls and clone size come straight from that table; D and trimming were deduced from the DNA. The sample yields some 3,900 clones; more than 75% were counted once. About 4.5% of the sample comes from the top ten.

Worth noting for this clone: This clone's antigen is unknown. No quality values exist for individual bases; no much larger clone is one base distant.

CD3+CD4+ T cells were sorted from fresh PBMCs before TCR sequencing. This receptor was identified in a human donor in good health. The sequenced sample consisted of CD4+ T cells from blood.

The nucleotides read TGTGCCAGCAGTAACCGACAGGGCTCAACTAATGAAAAACTGTTTTTT. Translated, this gives CASSNRQGSTNEKLFF. The chain joins TRBV6-6 to TRBJ1-4, and TRBD1 matches 7 of the central bases. CDR1 and CDR2 are drawn from the germline V gene (reference sequence): MNHNY, SVGAGI. Trimmed from V: 5 bases; trimmed from J: 0 bases; junction bases lacking a gene match: 6. From the cysteine up to the phenylalanine, the CDR3 has a length of 16 residues. Just CDR3 DNA is preserved here, 48 bases in frame from base 1.